The subject of this entry is one T cell receptor (beta chain). The antigen remains unidentified. The V end lost 5 bases, the J end lost 0 bases, and 10 bases lay between the germline ends. Per germline, CDR1 MNHNS and CDR2 SASEGT. CDR3 length: 14 residues. The data were obtained in a study of cytomegalovirus exposure and HLA in healthy donors. Study details: The same platform was used for the roughly 110 validation repertoires as for the roughly 730 first-cohort repertoires, as reported in a later analysis.

Overall study results and limits: Most TCR sequences were rare, but some public TCRs occurred in many donors. Investigators reported 150 to 200 TCR beta chains as tied to cytomegalovirus. Specificity of three CMV-associated chains for CMV antigens was verified in vitro.

Produced via immunoSEQ multiplex PCR; TCRdb's table is partial and in-frame only. The repertoire holds roughly 120,000 clones, with roughly 86% as singletons. The sequencing sample was made of PBMCs. The TCR comes from a woman aged 18 to 35 in good health and CMV-seronegative. The V and J genes are TRBV6-1 and TRBJ2-5; perhaps TRBD2 as D (6 bases). CDR3 DNA: TGTGCCAGCAGTATTCGGGGGTACCAAGAGACCCAGTACTTC. Translation: CASSIRGYQETQYF.